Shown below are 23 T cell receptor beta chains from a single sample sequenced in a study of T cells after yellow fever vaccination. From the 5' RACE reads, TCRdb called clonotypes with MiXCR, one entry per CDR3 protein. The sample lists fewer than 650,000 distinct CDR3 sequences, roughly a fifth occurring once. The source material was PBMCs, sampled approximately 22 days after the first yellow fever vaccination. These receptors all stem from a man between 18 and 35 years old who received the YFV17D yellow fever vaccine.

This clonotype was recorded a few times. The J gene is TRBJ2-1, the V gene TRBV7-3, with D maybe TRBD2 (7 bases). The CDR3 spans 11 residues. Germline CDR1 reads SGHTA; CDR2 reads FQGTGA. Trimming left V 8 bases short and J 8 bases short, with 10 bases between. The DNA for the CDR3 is TGTGCCAGCGGCGGGGGCTATGAGCAGTTCTTC. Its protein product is CASGGGYEQFF. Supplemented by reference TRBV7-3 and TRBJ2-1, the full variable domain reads GAGVSQTPSNKVTEKGKYVELRCDPISGHTALYWYRQSLGQGPEFLIYFQGTGAADDSGLPNDRFFAVRPEGSVSTLKIQRTERGDSAVYLCASGGGYEQFFGPGTRLTVL.

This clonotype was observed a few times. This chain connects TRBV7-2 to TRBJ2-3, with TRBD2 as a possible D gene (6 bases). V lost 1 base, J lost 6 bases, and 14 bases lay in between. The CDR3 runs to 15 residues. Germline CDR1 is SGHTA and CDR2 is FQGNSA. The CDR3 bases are TGTGCCAGCAGCTTAGTGGCGGGGCTTCTGGATACGCAGTATTTT. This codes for CASSLVAGLLDTQYF.

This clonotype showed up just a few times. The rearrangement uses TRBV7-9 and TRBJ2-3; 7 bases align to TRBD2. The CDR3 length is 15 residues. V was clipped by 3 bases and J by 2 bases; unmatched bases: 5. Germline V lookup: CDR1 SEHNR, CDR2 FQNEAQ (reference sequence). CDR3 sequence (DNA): TGTGCCAGCAGCTTTGGACTAGGGTTCACAGATACGCAGTATTTT. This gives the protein CASSFGLGFTDTQYF.

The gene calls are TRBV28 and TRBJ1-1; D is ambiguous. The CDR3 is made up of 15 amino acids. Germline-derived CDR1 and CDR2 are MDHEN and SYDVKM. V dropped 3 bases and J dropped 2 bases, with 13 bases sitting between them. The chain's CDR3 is CASSFFSLRNTEAFF. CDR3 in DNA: TGTGCCAGCAGTTTTTTTAGCTTGCGAAACACTGAAGCTTTCTTT. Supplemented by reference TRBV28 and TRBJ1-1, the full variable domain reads DVKVTQSSRYLVKRTGEKVFLECVQDMDHENMFWYRQDPGLGLRLIYFSYDVKMKEKGDIPEGYSVSREKKERFSLILESASTNQTSMYLCASSFFSLRNTEAFFGQGTRLTVV.

The CDR3 loop is CASCILVAGGNEQFF. The DNA for the CDR3 is TGTGCCAGCTGCATTCTGGTGGCAGGGGGAAATGAGCAGTTCTTC. This chain links TRBV6-1 with TRBJ2-1, with 7 bases identical to TRBD1. Germline CDR1 is MNHNS and CDR2 is SASEGT. The CDR3 totals 15 residues. V was clipped by 8 bases and J by 7 bases; unmatched bases: 14.

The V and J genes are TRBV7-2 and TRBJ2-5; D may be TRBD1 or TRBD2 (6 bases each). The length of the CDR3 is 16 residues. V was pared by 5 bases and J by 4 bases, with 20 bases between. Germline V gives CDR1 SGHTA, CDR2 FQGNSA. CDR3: CASSRRTGRQGETQYF. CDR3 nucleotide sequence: TGTGCCAGCAGCCGCAGAACAGGGAGGCAGGGAGAGACCCAGTACTTC.

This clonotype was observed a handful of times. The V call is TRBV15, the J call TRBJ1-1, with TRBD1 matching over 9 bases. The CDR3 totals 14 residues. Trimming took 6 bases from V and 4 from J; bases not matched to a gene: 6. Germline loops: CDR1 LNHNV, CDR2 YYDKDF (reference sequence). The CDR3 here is CATRPDRGSTEAFF. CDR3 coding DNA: TGTGCCACCAGGCCCGACAGGGGGTCCACTGAAGCTTTCTTT. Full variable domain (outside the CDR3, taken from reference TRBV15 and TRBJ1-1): DAMVIQNPRYQVTQFGKPVTLSCSQTLNHNVMYWYQQKSSQAPKLLFHYYDKDFNNEADTPDNFQSRRPNTSFCFLDIRSPGLGDTAMYLCATRPDRGSTEAFFGQGTRLTVV.

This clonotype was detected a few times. The CDR3 sequence is CSASDSGLVLGEQFF. In DNA form, the CDR3 reads TGCAGTGCTAGTGACTCGGGACTAGTCCTAGGTGAGCAGTTCTTC. The chain employs TRBV20-1 and TRBJ2-1, with 8 bases matching TRBD2. V shed 3 bases and J 9 bases; nucleotides not matched to a gene: 13. CDR1 and CDR2 from the germline V gene are DFQATT and SNEGSKA (reference sequence). CDR3 size: 15 residues.

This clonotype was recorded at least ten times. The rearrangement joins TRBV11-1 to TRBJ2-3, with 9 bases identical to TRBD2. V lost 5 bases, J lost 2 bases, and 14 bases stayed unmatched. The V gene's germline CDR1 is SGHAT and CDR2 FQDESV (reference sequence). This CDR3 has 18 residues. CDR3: CASSPSLAGDGITDTQYF. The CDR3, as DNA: TGTGCCAGCAGCCCTAGTTTAGCGGGGGACGGGATCACAGATACGCAGTATTTT.

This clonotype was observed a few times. CDR3 residues: CASSQDQPGSSYNSPLHF. The CDR3 nucleotides read TGTGCCAGCAGCCAAGATCAGCCTGGGTCCTCCTATAATTCACCCCTCCACTTT. The genes are TRBV3-1 and TRBJ1-6; no clear D gene. Deletions cut 0 bases from V and 0 bases from J, with 12 bases between. Looked up from germline, CDR1 is LGHDT and CDR2 is YNNKEL (reference sequence). The CDR3 sequence is 18 residues long.

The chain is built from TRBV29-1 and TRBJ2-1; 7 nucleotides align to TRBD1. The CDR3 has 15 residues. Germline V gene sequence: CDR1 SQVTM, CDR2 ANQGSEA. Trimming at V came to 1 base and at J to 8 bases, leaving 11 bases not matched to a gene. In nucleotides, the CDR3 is TGCAGCGTTGAAGGTCTACGGACAGGTACCGATGAGCAGTTCTTC. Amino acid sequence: CSVEGLRTGTDEQFF.

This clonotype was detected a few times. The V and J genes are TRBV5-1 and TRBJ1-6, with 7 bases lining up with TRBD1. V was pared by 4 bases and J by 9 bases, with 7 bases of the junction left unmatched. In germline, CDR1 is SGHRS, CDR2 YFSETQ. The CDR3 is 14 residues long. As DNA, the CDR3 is TGCGCCAGCAGCCGAGGACAGGAGAGTTCACCCCTCCACTTT. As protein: CASSRGQESSPLHF.

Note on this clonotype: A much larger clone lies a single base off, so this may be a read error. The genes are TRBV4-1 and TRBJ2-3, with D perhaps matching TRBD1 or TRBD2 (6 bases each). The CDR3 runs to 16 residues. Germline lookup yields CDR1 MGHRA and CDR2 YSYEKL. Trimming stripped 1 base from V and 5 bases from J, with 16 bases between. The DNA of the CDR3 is TGCGCCAGCAGCCAAGCGAATACGGGGGCCGGAGATACGCAGTATTTT. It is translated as CASSQANTGAGDTQYF.

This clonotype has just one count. In DNA form, the CDR3 reads TGTGCTAGTGGTTCTGGGACAGGAACCTACTACGAGCAGTACTTC. Translation: CASGSGTGTYYEQYF. The chain carries TRBV12-5 and TRBJ2-7; 8 bases agree with TRBD1. The germline CDR1 and CDR2 sequences are LGHNT and FRNRAP. The CDR3 extends over 15 amino acids. V lost 4 bases and J lost 3; bases outside the gene matches: 8. Using reference TRBV12-5 and TRBJ2-7 for the parts outside the CDR3, the full variable domain is DARVTQTPRHKVTEMGQEVTMRCQPILGHNTVFWYRQTMMQGLELLAYFRNRAPLDDSGMPKDRFSAEMPDATLATLKIQPSEPRDSAVYFCASGSGTGTYYEQYFGPGTRLTVT.

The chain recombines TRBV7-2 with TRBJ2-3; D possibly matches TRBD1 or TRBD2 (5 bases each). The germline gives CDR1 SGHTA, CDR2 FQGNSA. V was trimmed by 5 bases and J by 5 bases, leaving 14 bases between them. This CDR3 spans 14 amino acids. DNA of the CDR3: TGTGCCAGCAGCCCCCGGGGCGAGGGAGATACGCAGTATTTT. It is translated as CASSPRGEGDTQYF.

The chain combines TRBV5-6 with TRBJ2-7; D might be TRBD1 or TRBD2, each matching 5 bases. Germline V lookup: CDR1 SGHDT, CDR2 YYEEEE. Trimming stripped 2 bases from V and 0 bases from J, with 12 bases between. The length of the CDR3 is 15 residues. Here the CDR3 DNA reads TGTGCCAGCAGCTTTCCGGGACGGAGCTCCTACGAGCAGTACTTC. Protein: CASSFPGRSSYEQYF.

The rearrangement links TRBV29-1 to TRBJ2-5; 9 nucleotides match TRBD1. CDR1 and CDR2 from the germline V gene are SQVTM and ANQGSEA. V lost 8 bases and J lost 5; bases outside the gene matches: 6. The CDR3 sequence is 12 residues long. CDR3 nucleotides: TGCAGCAGTGACAGGGGGGGGGAGACCCAGTACTTC. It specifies CSSDRGGETQYF.

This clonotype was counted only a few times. CDR3 bases: TGTGCCAGTCGTACCGGGACAGGGGGCCCCGTGGGCTATGGCTACACCTTC. Encoded protein: CASRTGTGGPVGYGYTF. V usage is TRBV12-3 or TRBV12-4 and J usage is TRBJ1-2; TRBD1 aligns across 12 bases. V shed 9 bases, J shed 4 bases, and the junction held 15 bases outside the gene matches. The CDR3 spans 17 residues.

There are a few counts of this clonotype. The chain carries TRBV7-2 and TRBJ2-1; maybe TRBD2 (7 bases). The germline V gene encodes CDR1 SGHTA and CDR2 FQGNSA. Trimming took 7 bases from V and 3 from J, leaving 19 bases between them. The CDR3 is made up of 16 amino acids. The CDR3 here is CASKPLGGPSYNEQFF. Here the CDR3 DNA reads TGTGCCAGCAAGCCGTTGGGGGGGCCCAGCTACAATGAGCAGTTCTTC.

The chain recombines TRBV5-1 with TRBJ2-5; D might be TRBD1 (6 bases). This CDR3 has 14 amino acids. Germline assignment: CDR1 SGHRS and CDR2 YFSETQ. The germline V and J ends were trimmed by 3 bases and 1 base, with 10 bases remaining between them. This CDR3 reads CASSSLGAQETQYF. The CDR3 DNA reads TGCGCCAGCAGCTCTCTGGGGGCCCAAGAGACCCAGTACTTC.

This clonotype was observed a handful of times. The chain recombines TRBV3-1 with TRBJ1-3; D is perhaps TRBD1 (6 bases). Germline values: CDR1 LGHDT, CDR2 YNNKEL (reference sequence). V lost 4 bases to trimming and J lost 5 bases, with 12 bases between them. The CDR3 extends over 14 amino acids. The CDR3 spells CASSPGVARNTIYF. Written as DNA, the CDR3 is TGTGCCAGCAGCCCAGGGGTGGCTCGAAACACCATATATTTT.

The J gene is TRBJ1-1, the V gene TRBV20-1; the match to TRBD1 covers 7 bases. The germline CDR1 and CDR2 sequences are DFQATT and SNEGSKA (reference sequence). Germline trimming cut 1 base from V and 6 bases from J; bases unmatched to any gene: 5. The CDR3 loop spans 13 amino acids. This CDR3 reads CSARVVRGSEAFF. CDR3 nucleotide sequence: TGCAGTGCTAGAGTTGTCAGGGGGTCTGAAGCTTTCTTT.

The CDR3 spells CASSYSEGTDTQYF. The DNA of the CDR3 is TGTGCCAGCAGTTACTCAGAGGGCACAGATACGCAGTATTTT. This rearrangement joins TRBV6-5 to TRBJ2-3; D uncertain. This CDR3 region has 14 residues. The germline V gene encodes CDR1 MNHEY and CDR2 SVGAGI. Trimming took 0 bases from V and 1 from J, leaving 5 bases between them.